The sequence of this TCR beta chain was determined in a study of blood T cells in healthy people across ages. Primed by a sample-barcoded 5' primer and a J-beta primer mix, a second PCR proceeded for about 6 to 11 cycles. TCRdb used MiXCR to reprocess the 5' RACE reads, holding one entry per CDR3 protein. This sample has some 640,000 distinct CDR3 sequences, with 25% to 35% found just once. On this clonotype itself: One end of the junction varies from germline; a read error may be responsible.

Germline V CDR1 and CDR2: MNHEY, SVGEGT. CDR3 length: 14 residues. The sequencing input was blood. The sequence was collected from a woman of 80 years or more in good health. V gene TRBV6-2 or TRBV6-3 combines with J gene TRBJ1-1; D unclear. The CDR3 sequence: CTSSYLRQNTEAFF. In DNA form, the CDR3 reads TGTACCAGCAGTTACCTACGACAGAACACTGAAGCTTTCTTT.